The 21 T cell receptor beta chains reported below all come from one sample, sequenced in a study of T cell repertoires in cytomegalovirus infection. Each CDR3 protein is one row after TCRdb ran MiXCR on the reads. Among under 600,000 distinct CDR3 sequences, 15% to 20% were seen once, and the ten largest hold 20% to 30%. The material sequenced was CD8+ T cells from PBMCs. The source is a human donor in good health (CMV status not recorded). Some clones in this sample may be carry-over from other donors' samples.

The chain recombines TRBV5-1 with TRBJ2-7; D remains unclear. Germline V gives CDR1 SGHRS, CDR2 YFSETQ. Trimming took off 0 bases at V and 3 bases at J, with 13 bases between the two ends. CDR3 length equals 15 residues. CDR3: CASSLEGSLLYEQYF. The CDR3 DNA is TGCGCCAGCAGCTTGGAGGGTAGCCTCCTCTACGAGCAGTACTTC.

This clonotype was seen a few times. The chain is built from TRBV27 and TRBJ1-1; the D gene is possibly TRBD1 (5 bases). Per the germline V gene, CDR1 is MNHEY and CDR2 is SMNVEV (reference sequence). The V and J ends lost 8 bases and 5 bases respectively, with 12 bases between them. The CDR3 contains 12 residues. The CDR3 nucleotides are TGTGCCAGCGGGATTCGGGGGACTGAAGCTTTCTTT. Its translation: CASGIRGTEAFF.

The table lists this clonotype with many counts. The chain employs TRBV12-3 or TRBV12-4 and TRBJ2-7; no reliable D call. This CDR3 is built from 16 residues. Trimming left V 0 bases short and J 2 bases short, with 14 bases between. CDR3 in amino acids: CASSLASTGPPYEQYF. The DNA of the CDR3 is TGTGCCAGCAGTTTAGCCTCAACGGGTCCCCCCTACGAGCAGTACTTC.

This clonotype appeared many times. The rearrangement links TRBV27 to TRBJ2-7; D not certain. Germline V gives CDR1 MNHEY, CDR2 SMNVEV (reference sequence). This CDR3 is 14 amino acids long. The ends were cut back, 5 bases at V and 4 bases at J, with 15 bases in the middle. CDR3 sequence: CASSPDPPPYEQYF. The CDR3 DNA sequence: TGTGCCAGCAGTCCGGACCCTCCTCCGTACGAGCAGTACTTC.

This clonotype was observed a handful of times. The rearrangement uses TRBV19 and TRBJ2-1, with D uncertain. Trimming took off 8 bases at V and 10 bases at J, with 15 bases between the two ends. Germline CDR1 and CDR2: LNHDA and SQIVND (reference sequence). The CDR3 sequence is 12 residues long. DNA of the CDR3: TGTGCCAGTGGCAACAGCTACGGGGAGCAGTTCTTC. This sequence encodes CASGNSYGEQFF.

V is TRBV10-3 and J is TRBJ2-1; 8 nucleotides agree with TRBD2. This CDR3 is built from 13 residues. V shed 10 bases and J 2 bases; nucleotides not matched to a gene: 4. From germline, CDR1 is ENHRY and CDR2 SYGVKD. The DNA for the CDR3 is TGTGCCACCGTAGCGGGGACCTACAATGAGCAGTTCTTC. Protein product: CATVAGTYNEQFF.

CDR3 sequence: CASSTRGGRGNTGELFF. The DNA of the CDR3 is TGTGCCAGTAGTACCCGTGGAGGGCGGGGGAACACCGGGGAGCTGTTTTTT. The chain employs TRBV19 and TRBJ2-2; D perhaps matches TRBD2 (6 bases). Germline values: CDR1 LNHDA, CDR2 SQIVND (reference sequence). This CDR3 comprises 17 residues. V shed 4 bases and J shed 1 base, with 16 bases lying between them. The whole variable domain, remainder taken from reference TRBV19 and TRBJ2-2, is DGGITQSPKYLFRKEGQNVTLSCEQNLNHDAMYWYRQDPGQGLRLIYYSQIVNDFQKGDIAEGYSVSREKKESFPLTVTSAQKNPTAFYLCASSTRGGRGNTGELFFGEGSRLTVL.

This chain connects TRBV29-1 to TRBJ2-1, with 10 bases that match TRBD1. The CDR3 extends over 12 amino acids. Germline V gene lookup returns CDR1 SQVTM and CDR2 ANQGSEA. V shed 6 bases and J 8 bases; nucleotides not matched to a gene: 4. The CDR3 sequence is CSVRTGGDEQFF. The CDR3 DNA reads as TGCAGCGTGAGGACAGGGGGAGATGAGCAGTTCTTC.

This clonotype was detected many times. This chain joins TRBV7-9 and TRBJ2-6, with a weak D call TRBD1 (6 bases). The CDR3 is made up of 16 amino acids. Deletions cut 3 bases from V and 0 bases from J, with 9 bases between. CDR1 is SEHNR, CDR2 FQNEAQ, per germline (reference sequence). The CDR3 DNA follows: TGTGCCAGCAGCTTTTTACAGGGCTCTGGGGCCAACGTCCTGACTTTC. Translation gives CASSFLQGSGANVLTF.

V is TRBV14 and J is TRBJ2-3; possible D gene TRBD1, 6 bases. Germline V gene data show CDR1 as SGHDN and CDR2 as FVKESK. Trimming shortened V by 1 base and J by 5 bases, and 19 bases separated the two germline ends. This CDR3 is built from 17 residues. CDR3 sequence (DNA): TGTGCCAGCAGCCAAGGGGGTCCAGGGGTCGGAGGAGATACGCAGTATTTT. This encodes CASSQGGPGVGGDTQYF. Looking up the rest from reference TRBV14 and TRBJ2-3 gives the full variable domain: EAGVTQFPSHSVIEKGQTVTLRCDPISGHDNLYWYRRVMGKEIKFLLHFVKESKQDESGMPNNRFLAERTGGTYSTLKVQPAELEDSGVYFCASSQGGPGVGGDTQYFGPGTRLTVL.

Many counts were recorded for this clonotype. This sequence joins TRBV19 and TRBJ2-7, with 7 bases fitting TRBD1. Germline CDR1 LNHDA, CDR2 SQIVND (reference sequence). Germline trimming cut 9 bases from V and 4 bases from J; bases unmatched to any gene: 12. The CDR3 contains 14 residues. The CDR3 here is CASSPQGRAYEQYF. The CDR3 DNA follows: TGTGCCAGCAGCCCACAGGGGCGGGCTTACGAGCAGTACTTC.

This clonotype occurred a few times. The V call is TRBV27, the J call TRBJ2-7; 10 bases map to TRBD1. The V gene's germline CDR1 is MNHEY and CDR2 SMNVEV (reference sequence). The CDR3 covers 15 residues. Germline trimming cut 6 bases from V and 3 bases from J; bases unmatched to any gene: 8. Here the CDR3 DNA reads TGTGCCAGCAGCTTGGTCGGGACAGGGGACTACGAGCAGTACTTC. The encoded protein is CASSLVGTGDYEQYF.

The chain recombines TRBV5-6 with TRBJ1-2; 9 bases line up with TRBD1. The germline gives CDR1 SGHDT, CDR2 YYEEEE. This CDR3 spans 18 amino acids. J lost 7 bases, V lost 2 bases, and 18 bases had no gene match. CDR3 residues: CASSFSYPGRTGVSGYTF. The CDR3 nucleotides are TGTGCCAGCAGCTTTAGCTATCCCGGGAGGACAGGGGTGTCTGGCTACACCTTC. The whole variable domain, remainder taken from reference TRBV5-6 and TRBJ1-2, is DAGVTQSPTHLIKTRGQQVTLRCSPKSGHDTVSWYQQALGQGPQFIFQYYEEEERQRGNFPDRFSGHQFPNYSSELNVNALLLGDSALYLCASSFSYPGRTGVSGYTFGSGTRLTVV.

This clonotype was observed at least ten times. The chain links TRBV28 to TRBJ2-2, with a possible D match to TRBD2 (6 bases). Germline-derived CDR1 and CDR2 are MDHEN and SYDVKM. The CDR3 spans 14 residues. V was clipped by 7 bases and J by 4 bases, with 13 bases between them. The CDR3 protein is CASIPRGSTGELFF. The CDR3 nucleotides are TGTGCCAGCATCCCCCGGGGGAGCACCGGGGAGCTGTTTTTT.

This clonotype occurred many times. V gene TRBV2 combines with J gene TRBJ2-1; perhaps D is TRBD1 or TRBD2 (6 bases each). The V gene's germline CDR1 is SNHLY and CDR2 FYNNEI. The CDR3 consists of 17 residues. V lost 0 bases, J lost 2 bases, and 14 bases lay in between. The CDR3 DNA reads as TGTGCCAGCAGTGAAGCGGGGGGCGCATGGCCCTACAATGAGCAGTTCTTC. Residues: CASSEAGGAWPYNEQFF.

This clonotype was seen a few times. The CDR3 is CSAQQGSSYNEQFF. As DNA, the CDR3 is TGCAGTGCCCAACAAGGCAGCTCCTACAATGAGCAGTTCTTC. The chain joins TRBV20-1 to TRBJ2-1; D is unclear. The V gene lost 6 bases and the J gene lost 0 bases, with 12 bases spanning the gap. The length of the CDR3 is 14 residues. Germline CDR1 reads DFQATT; CDR2 reads SNEGSKA (reference sequence).

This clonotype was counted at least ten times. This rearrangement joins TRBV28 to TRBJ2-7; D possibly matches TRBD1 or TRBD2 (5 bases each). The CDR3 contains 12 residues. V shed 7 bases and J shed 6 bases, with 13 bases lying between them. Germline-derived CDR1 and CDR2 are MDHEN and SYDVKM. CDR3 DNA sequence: TGTGCCAGCAACCACCGGGACCCCGAGCAGTACTTC. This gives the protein CASNHRDPEQYF. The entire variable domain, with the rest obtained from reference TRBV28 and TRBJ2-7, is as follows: DVKVTQSSRYLVKRTGEKVFLECVQDMDHENMFWYRQDPGLGLRLIYFSYDVKMKEKGDIPEGYSVSREKKERFSLILESASTNQTSMYLCASNHRDPEQYFGPGTRLTVT.

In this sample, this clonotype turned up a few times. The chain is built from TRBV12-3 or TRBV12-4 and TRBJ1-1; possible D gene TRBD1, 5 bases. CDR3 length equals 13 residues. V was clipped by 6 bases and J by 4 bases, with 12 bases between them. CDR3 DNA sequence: TGTGCCAGCAGGCCCCCGGGGCTCACTGAAGCTTTCTTT. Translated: CASRPPGLTEAFF.

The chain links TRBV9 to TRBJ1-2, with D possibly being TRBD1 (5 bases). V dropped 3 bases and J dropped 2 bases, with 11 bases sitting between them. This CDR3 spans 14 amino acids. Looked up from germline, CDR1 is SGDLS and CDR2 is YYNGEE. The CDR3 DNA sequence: TGTGCCAGCAGCGGCGGGACGGAAAACTATGGCTACACCTTC. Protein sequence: CASSGGTENYGYTF.

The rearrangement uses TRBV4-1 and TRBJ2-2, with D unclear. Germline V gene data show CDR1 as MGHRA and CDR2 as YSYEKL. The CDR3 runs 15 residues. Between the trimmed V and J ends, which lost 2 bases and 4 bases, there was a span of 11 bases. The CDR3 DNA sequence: TGCGCCAGCAGCCAACTCGTAAGAGGCACCGGGGAGCTGTTTTTT. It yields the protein CASSQLVRGTGELFF.

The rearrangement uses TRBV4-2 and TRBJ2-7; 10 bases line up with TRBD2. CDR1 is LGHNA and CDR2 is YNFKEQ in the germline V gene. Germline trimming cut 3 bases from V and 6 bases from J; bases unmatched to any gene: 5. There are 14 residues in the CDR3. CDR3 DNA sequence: TGTGCCAGCAGCCAGGTAGCGGGAGGCCTCGAGCAGTACTTC. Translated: CASSQVAGGLEQYF.